This TCR beta chain is from a study of blood T cell repertoires in COVID-19. Study-wide background: Sources were T cells, B-cell-depleted T cells, or PBMCs; the material itself was cDNA or gDNA.

V gave up 0 bases and J gave up 6 bases, with 3 bases separating them. This CDR3 contains 13 residues. Germline values: CDR1 LNHDA, CDR2 SQIVND (reference sequence). Under the authors' procedure: How many nucleated cells were present was estimated from reference gene primer amplification. The method was immunoSEQ multiplex PCR; TCRdb's version includes in-frame clones alone and lacks a portion of them. The DNA gave D and trimming, while V, J and clone size come from that table. The table has about 110,000 clones, about 80% seen once. J is TRBJ1-6 and V is TRBV19; D not certain. Sequenced input: peripheral blood. The TCR sequence derives from an elderly woman with acute or convalescent COVID-19. CDR3 bases: TGTGCCAGTAGTATAGACGTTAATTCACCCCTCCACTTT. Translation: CASSIDVNSPLHF.